This entry lists 5 T cell receptor beta chains sequenced from one sample in a study of human T cells and chemical hapten exposure. Time point of the sample: pre-sensitization, week 0. Treatment here: therapeutic diphenylcyclopropenone sensitization with weekly scalp DPC. TCRdb redid the calling of the RACE reads with MiXCR, one entry per CDR3 protein. This repertoire shows some 84,000 distinct CDR3 sequences, about 8% found once; its top ten account for 2% to 3%. The starting material was whole blood, obtained in connection with sensitization to the hapten diphenylcyclopropenone (DPC). Receptors originate from a man between 35 and 55 years old with alopecia areata. Some clones in this sample may be carry-over from other donors' samples.

This clonotype showed up just a few times. J is TRBJ1-4 and V is TRBV30; 7 bases match TRBD1. Germline CDR1 is GTSNPN and CDR2 is SVGIG (reference sequence). V trimming: 1 base; J trimming: 10 bases; junction bases outside the gene matches: 12. The CDR3 length is 15 residues. CDR3 DNA sequence: TGTGCCTGGAGTGGAGCCGGGACAGTCGGCGGAAAACTGTTTTTT. This encodes CAWSGAGTVGGKLFF.

This sequence joins TRBV29-1 and TRBJ2-1; TRBD2 might be the D (6 bases). There are 12 residues in the CDR3. Trimming took off 7 bases at V and 5 bases at J, with 12 bases between the two ends. The germline V gene encodes CDR1 SQVTM and CDR2 ANQGSEA. The CDR3 spells CSANSGNNEQFF. Here the CDR3 DNA reads TGCAGCGCCAATAGCGGAAACAATGAGCAGTTCTTC.

The chain links TRBV11-2 to TRBJ2-1, with 8 bases lining up with TRBD2. The germline CDR1 and CDR2 sequences are SGHAT and FQNNGV. The ends lost 5 bases at V and 5 bases at J; junction bases unmatched: 17. CDR3 length: 18 amino acids. Here the CDR3 reads CASSLIIQTSGPDNEQFF. The CDR3 DNA reads as TGTGCCAGCAGCCTAATCATCCAAACTAGCGGACCTGACAATGAGCAGTTCTTC. Complete variable domain (other parts from reference TRBV11-2 and TRBJ2-1): EAGVAQSPRYKIIEKRQSVAFWCNPISGHATLYWYQQILGQGPKLLIQFQNNGVVDDSQLPKDRFSAERLKGVDSTLKIQPAKLEDSAVYLCASSLIIQTSGPDNEQFFGPGTRLTVL.

This clonotype was seen ten or more times. This chain uses TRBV20-1 with TRBJ2-1; 9 bases are a match to TRBD2. The V segment lost 3 bases and the J segment 3 bases; nucleotides outside the gene matches: 9. The CDR3 is 16 amino acids. Germline CDR1 DFQATT, CDR2 SNEGSKA (reference sequence). CDR3 DNA: TGCAGTGCTAGTTCATCAGCGGGAGGAAGCTACAATGAGCAGTTCTTC. Translating gives CSASSSAGGSYNEQFF.

By frequency in the sample, this clonotype is medium-sized. The chain recombines TRBV29-1 with TRBJ2-5, with a weak D call TRBD2 (5 bases). The CDR3 sequence is 11 residues long. The germline CDR1 and CDR2 sequences are SQVTM and ANQGSEA. Trimming left V 4 bases short and J 4 bases short, with 7 bases between. The CDR3 region has the DNA TGCAGCGTTGGAGAGGGAGAGACCCAGTACTTC. It translates to CSVGEGETQYF.